This TCR beta chain was captured in a study of breast tumors, draining lymph nodes, adjacent tissues. General observations from the study: Most tumor T cells seemingly derive from lymph node, then expand in tumor.

This clonotype was seen repeatedly, ten times or more. Its antigen is still unknown. TCRdb reprocessed the multiplex PCR reads with MiXCR, giving one entry per CDR3 protein. This sample has tens of thousands of distinct CDR3 sequences, with roughly 69% found just once. V was shortened by 0 bases and J by 4 bases, with 11 bases between the two germline ends. This CDR3 has 15 amino acids. CDR1 is LGHNA and CDR2 is YNFKEQ in the germline V gene. The specimen sequenced was breast tumor tissue. The gene calls are TRBV4-2 and TRBJ2-3; D is perhaps TRBD1 (5 bases). The TCR comes from a female donor with breast cancer. Some clones in this sample may be carry-over from other donors' samples. CDR3 amino acids: CASSQEATGADTQYF. The CDR3 DNA is TGTGCCAGCAGCCAAGAAGCTACAGGCGCAGATACGCAGTATTTT.